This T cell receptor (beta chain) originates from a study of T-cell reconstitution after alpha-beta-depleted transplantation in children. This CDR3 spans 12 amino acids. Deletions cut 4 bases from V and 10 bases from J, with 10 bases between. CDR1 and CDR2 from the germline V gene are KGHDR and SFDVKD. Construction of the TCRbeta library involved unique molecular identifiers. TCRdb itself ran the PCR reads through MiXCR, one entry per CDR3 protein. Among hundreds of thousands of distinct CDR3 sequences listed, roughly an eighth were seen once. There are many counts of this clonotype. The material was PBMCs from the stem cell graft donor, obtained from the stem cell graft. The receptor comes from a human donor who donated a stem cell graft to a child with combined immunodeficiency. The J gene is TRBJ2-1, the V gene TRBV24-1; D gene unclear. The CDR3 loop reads CATSDQGWEQFF. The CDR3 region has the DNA TGTGCCACCAGTGACCAAGGGTGGGAGCAGTTCTTC.